What follows is one T cell receptor beta chain and its context. The data stem from a study of human T cells and chemical hapten exposure. TCRdb processed the RACE reads anew with MiXCR; each CDR3 protein has one entry. The table includes fewer than 350,000 distinct CDR3 sequences, around 7.7% detected once. Specified time point: pre-sensitization, week 0. Treatment reported: therapeutic diphenylcyclopropenone sensitization with weekly scalp DPC. Each patch-test visit's blood sample preceded patch application. Before extraction, the whole blood was not fractionated, and total RNA was taken from it. Trimming removed 4 bases at V and 10 bases at J, with 17 bases between. Germline assignment: CDR1 MNHEY and CDR2 SVGAGI. The CDR3 contains 14 residues.

This TCR was sampled from a man younger than 35 with alopecia areata. Some clones in this sample may be carry-over from other donors' samples. Material: whole blood, obtained in connection with sensitization to the hapten diphenylcyclopropenone (DPC). The genes are TRBV6-5 and TRBJ2-1; D possibly corresponds to TRBD2 (6 bases). CDR3 DNA sequence: TGTGCCAGCAGTTCCTTCGCGCGGGGTAGGGAGCAGTTCTTC. Its translation is CASSSFARGREQFF.